This T cell receptor (beta chain) was obtained from a study of patients and donors after allogeneic stem cell transplantation. In its sample, this clonotype was seen many times. TCRdb used MiXCR to reprocess the RT-PCR reads, holding one entry per CDR3 protein. In the table there are about a million distinct CDR3 sequences, 15% to 20% of which are singletons. The CDR3 extends over 13 amino acids. Between the trimmed V and J ends, which lost 5 bases and 6 bases, there was a span of 11 bases. Germline values: CDR1 SGHTA, CDR2 FQGTGA. The sample was blood, either unsorted or a sorted T cell fraction (not recorded which). V and J are TRBV7-3 and TRBJ1-5; D uncertain. This receptor was identified in a human donor who was either an allogeneic HSCT recipient or a stem cell or donor lymphocyte infusion donor (not recorded which). It is not recorded whose cells these are; they may come from a transplant donor. For the CDR3, the DNA is TGTGCCAGCAGCGCCGCGGGGTCTCAGCCCCAGCATTTT. Translation: CASSAAGSQPQHF.